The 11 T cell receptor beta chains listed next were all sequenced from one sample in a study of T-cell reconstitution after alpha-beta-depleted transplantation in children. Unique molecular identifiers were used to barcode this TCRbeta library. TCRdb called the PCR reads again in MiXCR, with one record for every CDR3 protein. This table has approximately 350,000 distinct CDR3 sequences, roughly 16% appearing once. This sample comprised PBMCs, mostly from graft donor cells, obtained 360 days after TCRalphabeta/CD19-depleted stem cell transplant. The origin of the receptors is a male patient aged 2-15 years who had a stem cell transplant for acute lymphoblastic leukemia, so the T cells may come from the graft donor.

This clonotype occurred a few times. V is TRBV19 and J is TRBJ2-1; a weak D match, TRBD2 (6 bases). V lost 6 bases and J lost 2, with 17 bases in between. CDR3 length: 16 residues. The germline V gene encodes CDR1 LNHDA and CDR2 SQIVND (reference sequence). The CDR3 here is CASRGLEGSPYNEQFF. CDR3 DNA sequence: TGTGCCAGTAGGGGCTTGGAGGGTAGCCCCTACAATGAGCAGTTCTTC.

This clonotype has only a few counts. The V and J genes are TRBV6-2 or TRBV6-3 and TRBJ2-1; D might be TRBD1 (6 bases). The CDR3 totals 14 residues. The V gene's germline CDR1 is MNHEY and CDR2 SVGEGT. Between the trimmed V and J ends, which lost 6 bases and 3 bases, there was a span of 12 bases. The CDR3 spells CASSTGQSYNEQFF. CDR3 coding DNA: TGTGCCAGCAGCACCGGACAGAGCTACAATGAGCAGTTCTTC.

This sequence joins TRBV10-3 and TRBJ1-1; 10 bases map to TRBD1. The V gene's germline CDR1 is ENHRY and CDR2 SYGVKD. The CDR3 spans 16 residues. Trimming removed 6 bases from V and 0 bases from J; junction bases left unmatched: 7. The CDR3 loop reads CAIRNGQGVMNTEAFF. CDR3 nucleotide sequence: TGTGCCATCAGAAACGGACAGGGGGTTATGAACACTGAAGCTTTCTTT.

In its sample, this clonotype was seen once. CDR3 coding DNA: TGTGCCAGCAGCCAAGATTTGTGGGACAGGGGGGGAGATGGCTACACCTTC. Its translation: CASSQDLWDRGGDGYTF. V gene TRBV4-2 combines with J gene TRBJ1-2; 11 positions match TRBD1. The CDR3 extends over 17 amino acids. Germline CDR1 reads LGHNA; CDR2 reads YNFKEQ. V lost 0 bases to trimming and J lost 6 bases; unmatched junction nucleotides: 9.

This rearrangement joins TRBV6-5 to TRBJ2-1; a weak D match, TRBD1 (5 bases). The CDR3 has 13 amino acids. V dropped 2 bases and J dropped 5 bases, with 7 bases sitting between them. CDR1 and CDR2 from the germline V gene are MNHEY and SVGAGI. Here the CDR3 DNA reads TGTGCCAGCAGTTACGGGGCCCACAATGAGCAGTTCTTC. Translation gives CASSYGAHNEQFF.

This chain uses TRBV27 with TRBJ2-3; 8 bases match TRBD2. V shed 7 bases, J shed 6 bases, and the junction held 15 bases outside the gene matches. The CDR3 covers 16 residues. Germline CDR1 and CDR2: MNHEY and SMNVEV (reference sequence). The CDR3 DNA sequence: TGTGCCAGCATACCTACCTCCGGGACTAGTATGGATACGCAGTATTTT. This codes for CASIPTSGTSMDTQYF.

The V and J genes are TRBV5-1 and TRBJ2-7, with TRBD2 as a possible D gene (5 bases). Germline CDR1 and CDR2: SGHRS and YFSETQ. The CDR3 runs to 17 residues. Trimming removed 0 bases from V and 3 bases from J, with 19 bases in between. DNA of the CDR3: TGCGCCAGCAGCTTGGGGTCAGTCGGACTCGCCTTCTACGAGCAGTACTTC. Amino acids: CASSLGSVGLAFYEQYF.

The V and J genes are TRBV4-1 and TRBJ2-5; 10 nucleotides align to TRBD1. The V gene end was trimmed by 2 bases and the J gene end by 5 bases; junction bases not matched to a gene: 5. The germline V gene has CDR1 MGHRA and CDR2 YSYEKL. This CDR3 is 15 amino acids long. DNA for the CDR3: TGCGCCAGCAGCCAATTGGGACAGGGGTTGGAGACCCAGTACTTC. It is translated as CASSQLGQGLETQYF.

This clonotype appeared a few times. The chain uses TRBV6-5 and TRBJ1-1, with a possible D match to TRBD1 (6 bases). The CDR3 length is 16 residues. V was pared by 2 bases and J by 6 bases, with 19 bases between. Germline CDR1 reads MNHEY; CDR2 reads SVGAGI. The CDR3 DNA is TGTGCCAGCAGTTACCTTTCGCAGGGGCGGTACGCTGAAGCTTTCTTT. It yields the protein CASSYLSQGRYAEAFF.

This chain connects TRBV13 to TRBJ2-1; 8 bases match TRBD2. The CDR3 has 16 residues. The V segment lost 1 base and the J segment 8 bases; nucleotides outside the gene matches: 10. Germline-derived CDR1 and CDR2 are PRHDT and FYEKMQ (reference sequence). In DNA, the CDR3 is TGTGCCAGCAGCTTAGATTTTGGGACTAGTTTTGATGAGCAGTTCTTC. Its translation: CASSLDFGTSFDEQFF.

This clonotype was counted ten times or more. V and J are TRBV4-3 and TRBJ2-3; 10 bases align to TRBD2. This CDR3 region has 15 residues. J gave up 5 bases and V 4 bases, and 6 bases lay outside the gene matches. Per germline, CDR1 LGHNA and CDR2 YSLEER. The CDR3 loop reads CASSLLAGGGDTQYF. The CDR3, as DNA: TGCGCCAGCAGCCTCTTAGCGGGAGGTGGAGATACGCAGTATTTT.